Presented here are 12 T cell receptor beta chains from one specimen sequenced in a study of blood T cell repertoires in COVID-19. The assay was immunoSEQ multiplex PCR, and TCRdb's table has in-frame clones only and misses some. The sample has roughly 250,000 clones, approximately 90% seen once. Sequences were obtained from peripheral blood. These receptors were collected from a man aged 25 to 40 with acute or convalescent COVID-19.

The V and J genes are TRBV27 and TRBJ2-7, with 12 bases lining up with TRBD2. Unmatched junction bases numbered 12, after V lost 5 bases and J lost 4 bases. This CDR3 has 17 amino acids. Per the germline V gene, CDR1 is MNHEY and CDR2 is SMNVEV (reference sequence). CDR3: CASSPLPGLAGPYEQYF. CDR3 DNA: TGTGCCAGCAGTCCCTTACCAGGACTAGCGGGACCATACGAGCAGTACTTC.

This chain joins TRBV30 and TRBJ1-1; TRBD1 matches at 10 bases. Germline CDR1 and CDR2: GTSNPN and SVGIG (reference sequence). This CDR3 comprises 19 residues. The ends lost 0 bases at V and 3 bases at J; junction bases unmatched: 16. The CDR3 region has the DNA TGTGCCTGGAGTGTACGTACACGGACGAGACAGGGGGCGGACACTGAAGCTTTCTTT. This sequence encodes CAWSVRTRTRQGADTEAFF. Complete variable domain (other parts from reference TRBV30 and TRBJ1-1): SQTIHQWPATLVQPVGSPLSLECTVEGTSNPNLYWYRQAAGRGLQLLFYSVGIGQISSEVPQNLSASRPQDRQFILSSKKLLLSDSGFYLCAWSVRTRTRQGADTEAFFGQGTRLTVV.

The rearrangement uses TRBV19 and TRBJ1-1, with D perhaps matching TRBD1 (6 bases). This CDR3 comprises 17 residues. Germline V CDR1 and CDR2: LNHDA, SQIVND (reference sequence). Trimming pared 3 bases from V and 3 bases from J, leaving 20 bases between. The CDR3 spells CASSIRLRGSPDTEAFF. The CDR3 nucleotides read TGTGCCAGTAGTATCCGACTCAGGGGTAGTCCGGACACTGAAGCTTTCTTT.

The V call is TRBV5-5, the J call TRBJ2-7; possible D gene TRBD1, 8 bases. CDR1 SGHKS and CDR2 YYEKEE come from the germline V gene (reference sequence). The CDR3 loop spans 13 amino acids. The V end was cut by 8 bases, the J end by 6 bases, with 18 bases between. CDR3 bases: TGTGCCAGTACCCCAGGGGGCGGGGGCGAGCAGTACTTC. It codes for CASTPGGGGEQYF. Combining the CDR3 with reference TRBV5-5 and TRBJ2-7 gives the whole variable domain DAGVTQSPTHLIKTRGQQVTLRCSPISGHKSVSWYQQVLGQGPQFIFQYYEKEERGRGNFPDRFSARQFPNYSSELNVNALLLGDSALYLCASTPGGGGEQYFGPGTRLTVT.

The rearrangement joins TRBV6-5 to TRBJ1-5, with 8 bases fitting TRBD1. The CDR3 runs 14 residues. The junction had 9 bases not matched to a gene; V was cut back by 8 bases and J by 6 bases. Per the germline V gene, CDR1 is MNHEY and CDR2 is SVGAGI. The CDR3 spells CASGMRQGSQPQHF. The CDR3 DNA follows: TGTGCCAGCGGGATGCGACAGGGGAGTCAGCCCCAGCATTTT.

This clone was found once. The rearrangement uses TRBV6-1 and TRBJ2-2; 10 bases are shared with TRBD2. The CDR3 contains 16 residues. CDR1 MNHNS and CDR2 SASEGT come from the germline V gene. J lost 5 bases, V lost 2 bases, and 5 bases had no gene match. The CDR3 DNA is TGTGCCAGCAGTGAATTTAGCGGGGGGCAGACCGGGGAGCTGTTTTTT. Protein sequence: CASSEFSGGQTGELFF.

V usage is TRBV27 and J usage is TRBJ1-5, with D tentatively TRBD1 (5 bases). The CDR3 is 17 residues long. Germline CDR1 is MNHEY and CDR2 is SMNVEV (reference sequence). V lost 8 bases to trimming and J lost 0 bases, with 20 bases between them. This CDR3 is CASGHQTGGNSNQPQHF. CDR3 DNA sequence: TGTGCCAGCGGTCACCAGACCGGGGGAAATAGCAATCAGCCCCAGCATTTT.

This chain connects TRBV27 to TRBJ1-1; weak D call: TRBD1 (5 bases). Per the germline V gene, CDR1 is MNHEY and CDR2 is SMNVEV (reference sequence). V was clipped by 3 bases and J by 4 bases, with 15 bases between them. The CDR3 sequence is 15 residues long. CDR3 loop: CASSLTFRVGTEAFF. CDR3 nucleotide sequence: TGTGCCAGCAGTTTGACTTTCAGGGTGGGCACTGAAGCTTTCTTT.

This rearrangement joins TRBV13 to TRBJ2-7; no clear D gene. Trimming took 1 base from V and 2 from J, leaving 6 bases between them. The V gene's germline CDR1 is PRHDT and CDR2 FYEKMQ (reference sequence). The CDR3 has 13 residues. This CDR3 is CASSLASTYEQYF. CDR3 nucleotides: TGTGCCAGCAGCTTAGCCTCTACCTACGAGCAGTACTTC.

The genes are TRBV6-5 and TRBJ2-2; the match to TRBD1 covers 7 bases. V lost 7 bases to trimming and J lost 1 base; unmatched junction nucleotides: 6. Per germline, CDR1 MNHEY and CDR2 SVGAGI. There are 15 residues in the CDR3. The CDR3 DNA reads TGTGCCAGCAAGGAGTCAGGGGGGAACACCGGGGAGCTGTTTTTT. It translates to CASKESGGNTGELFF.

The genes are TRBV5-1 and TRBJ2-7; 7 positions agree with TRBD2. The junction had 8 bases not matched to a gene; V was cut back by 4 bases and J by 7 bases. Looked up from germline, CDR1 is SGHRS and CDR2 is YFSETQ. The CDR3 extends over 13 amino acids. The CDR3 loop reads CASSPILAREQYF. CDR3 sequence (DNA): TGCGCCAGCAGCCCAATACTAGCGCGGGAGCAGTACTTC. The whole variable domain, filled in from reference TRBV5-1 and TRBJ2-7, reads KAGVTQTPRYLIKTRGQQVTLSCSPISGHRSVSWYQQTPGQGLQFLFEYFSETQRNKGNFPGRFSGRQFSNSRSEMNVSTLELGDSALYLCASSPILAREQYFGPGTRLTVT.

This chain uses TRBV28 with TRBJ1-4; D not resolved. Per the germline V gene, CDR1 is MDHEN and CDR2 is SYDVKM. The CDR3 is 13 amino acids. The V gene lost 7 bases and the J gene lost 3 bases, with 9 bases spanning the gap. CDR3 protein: CASIRSSNEKLFF. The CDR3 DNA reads TGTGCCAGCATACGGAGCTCTAATGAAAAACTGTTTTTT.